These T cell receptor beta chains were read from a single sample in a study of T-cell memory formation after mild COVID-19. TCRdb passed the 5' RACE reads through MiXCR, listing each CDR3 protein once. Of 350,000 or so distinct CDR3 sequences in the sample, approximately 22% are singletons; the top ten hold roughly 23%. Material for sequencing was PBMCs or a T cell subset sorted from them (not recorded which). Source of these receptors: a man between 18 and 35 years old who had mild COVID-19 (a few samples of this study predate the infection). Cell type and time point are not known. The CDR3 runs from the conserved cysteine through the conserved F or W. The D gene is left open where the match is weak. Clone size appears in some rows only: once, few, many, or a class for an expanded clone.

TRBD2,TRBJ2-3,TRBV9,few,CASSPRGLASFAGTDTQYF,TGTGCCAGCAGCCCGAGGGGACTAGCCTCCTTCGCCGGCACAGATACGCAGTATTTT
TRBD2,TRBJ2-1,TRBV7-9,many,CASTPPLAGNNEQFF,TGTGCCAGCACCCCCCCACTAGCGGGAAACAATGAGCAGTTCTTC
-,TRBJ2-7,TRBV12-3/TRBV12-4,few,CASTRDFAYEQYF,TGTGCCAGCACCCGGGACTTCGCCTACGAGCAGTACTTC
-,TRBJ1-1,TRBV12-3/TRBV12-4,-,CASSARVGFTEAFF,TGTGCCAGCAGTGCCAGGGTTGGGTTCACTGAAGCTTTCTTT
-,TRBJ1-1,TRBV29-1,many,CSGGAGNTEAFF,TGCAGCGGAGGGGCAGGGAACACTGAAGCTTTCTTT
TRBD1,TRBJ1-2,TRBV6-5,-,CARSYAGTEYGYTF,TGTGCCAGAAGTTACGCCGGGACAGAGTATGGCTACACCTTC
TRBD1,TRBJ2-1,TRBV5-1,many,CASSLDGLGGDEQFF,TGCGCCAGCAGCTTGGACGGGCTAGGGGGCGATGAGCAGTTCTTC
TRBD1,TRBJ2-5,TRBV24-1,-,CATSWRSGTGQYF,TGTGCCACCAGTTGGAGATCTGGGACAGGGCAGTACTTC
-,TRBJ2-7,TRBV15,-,CATSRDRSSYEQYF,TGTGCCACCAGCAGAGACAGGAGCTCCTACGAGCAGTACTTC
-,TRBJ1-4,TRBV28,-,CASSSLPGQDEKLFF,TGTGCCAGCAGTTCTCTCCCGGGACAAGATGAAAAACTGTTTTTT
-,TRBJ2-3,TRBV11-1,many,CASSPRTLDTQYF,TGTGCCAGCAGCCCCCGGACCCTGGATACGCAGTATTTT
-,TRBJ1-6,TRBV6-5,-,CASSRGLNSPLHF,TGTGCCAGCAGCCGAGGATTGAATTCACCCCTCCACTTT
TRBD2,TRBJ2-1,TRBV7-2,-,CASTLHLAGGYNEQFF,TGTGCCAGCACCCTTCACTTAGCGGGGGGATACAATGAGCAGTTCTTC